This T cell receptor beta chain was sequenced for a study of CD8 T cells in ankylosing spondylitis. The ends were cut back, 5 bases at V and 0 bases at J, with 12 bases in the middle. The CDR3 totals 14 residues. Germline-derived CDR1 and CDR2 are SGHRS and YFSETQ. Scientists made TCR beta libraries using quantitative 5'-RACE with molecular barcodes. In TCRdb, the 5' RACE reads were re-called with MiXCR into one record per CDR3 protein. The table includes 130,000 or so distinct CDR3 sequences, about an eighth detected once. This clonotype came up many times. Its antigen is unknown. Study-wide findings and caveats: Earlier literature documents some of the motif variants in reactive arthritis synovial fluid and blood. Ankylosing spondylitis blood appeared to carry a characteristic TCR beta motif of under ten highly homologous variants. Disease-linked clones had a CD8+ phenotype and relatively low frequency in peripheral blood.

The chain is built from TRBV5-1 and TRBJ2-7; D possibly corresponds to TRBD1 (6 bases). This TCR was sampled from a female donor with ankylosing spondylitis or in good health (not recorded which). Sample: blood, either unsorted or a sorted T cell fraction (not recorded which). The CDR3 here is CASSTGQSSYEQYF. The CDR3 DNA reads as TGCGCCAGCAGTACTGGACAGAGCTCCTACGAGCAGTACTTC.